Listed here are 19 T cell receptor beta chains from one sample, sequenced in a study of graft-versus-host responses after intestinal transplantation. Assay used: immunoSEQ multiplex PCR; TCRdb lists only in-frame clones, some missing. The sample holds 35,000 to 40,000 clones, around 94% seen once. The material sequenced was PBMCs, taken 16 days after intestinal transplant. Every receptor here comes from a human patient who received an intestinal transplant, so some T cells may come from the graft donor.

The V and J genes are TRBV21-1 and TRBJ1-5; TRBD1, as called in the table, went unchecked against the DNA. TRBV21-1 is reported as a pseudogene. This CDR3 region has 14 residues. CDR3 nucleotides: TGTGCCAGCAGCAGAACAGGGTACAATCAGCCCCAGCATTTT. This codes for CASSRTGYNQPQHF.

The rearrangement joins TRBV6-4 to TRBJ2-1; D is unclear. V gave up 3 bases and J gave up 1 base, with 16 bases separating them. Germline V gene data show CDR1 as MRHNA and CDR2 as SNTAGT. CDR3 length: 17 residues. CDR3 region: CASSDRATEVSYNEQFF. The CDR3 DNA is TGTGCCAGCAGTGATAGGGCCACCGAGGTATCCTACAATGAGCAGTTCTTC.

The chain is built from TRBV7-9 and TRBJ2-1; TRBD2 matches at 11 bases. From germline, CDR1 is SEHNR and CDR2 FQNEAQ (reference sequence). Unmatched junction bases numbered 5, after V lost 3 bases and J lost 4 bases. This CDR3 comprises 16 residues. CDR3 DNA: TGTGCCAGCAGCTTCACAGGGACTAGCGGATACAATGAGCAGTTCTTC. Translation: CASSFTGTSGYNEQFF. The full variable domain, in which reference TRBV7-9 and TRBJ2-1 provide the parts outside the CDR3, is DTGVSQNPRHKITKRGQNVTFRCDPISEHNRLYWYRQTLGQGPEFLTYFQNEAQLEKSRLLSDRFSAERPKGSFSTLEIQRTEQGDSAMYLCASSFTGTSGYNEQFFGPGTRLTVL.

The rearrangement uses TRBV13 and TRBJ2-7, with 7 bases lining up with TRBD2. Trimming at V came to 1 base and at J to 1 base, leaving 4 bases not matched to a gene. This CDR3 has 15 amino acids. Germline V gene data show CDR1 as PRHDT and CDR2 as FYEKMQ (reference sequence). The CDR3: CASSLASGLSYEQYF. The DNA for the CDR3 is TGTGCCAGCAGCTTAGCTTCGGGACTATCCTACGAGCAGTACTTC.

This chain connects TRBV6-1 to TRBJ2-7, with a possible D match to TRBD1 (7 bases). With 7 bases removed from V and 0 bases from J, the gap between germline ends came to 16 bases. The CDR3 has 15 residues. From germline, CDR1 is MNHNS and CDR2 SASEGT. In DNA form, the CDR3 reads TGTGCCAGCACCCAGGGGGGTTGGGGCTCCTACGAGCAGTACTTC. Its protein is CASTQGGWGSYEQYF.

V gene TRBV7-3 combines with J gene TRBJ2-1; no definite D call. This CDR3 spans 13 amino acids. Germline values: CDR1 SGHTA, CDR2 FQGTGA. V lost 2 bases to trimming and J lost 8 bases, with 10 bases between them. The CDR3 loop is CASSLGARDEQFF. CDR3 DNA sequence: TGTGCCAGCAGCTTAGGCGCCCGGGATGAGCAGTTCTTC.

The chain's CDR3 is CASSIGIVEAFF. The CDR3 bases are TGTGCCAGTAGTATAGGGATCGTGGAAGCTTTCTTT. The genes are TRBV19 and TRBJ1-1, with D hard to call. The CDR3 spans 12 residues. V dropped 1 base and J dropped 8 bases, with 8 bases sitting between them. Per the germline V gene, CDR1 is LNHDA and CDR2 is SQIVND (reference sequence).

In its sample, this clone was seen once. The chain carries TRBV28 and TRBJ2-7, with TRBD1 matching over 9 bases. Looked up from germline, CDR1 is MDHEN and CDR2 is SYDVKM. The CDR3 has 15 residues. The V segment lost 3 bases and the J segment 0 bases; nucleotides outside the gene matches: 3. This CDR3 reads CASSLGTGISYEQYF. The CDR3 bases are TGTGCCAGCAGTTTGGGGACAGGGATCTCCTACGAGCAGTACTTC.

The chain employs TRBV5-8 and TRBJ2-7, with TRBD1 as a possible D gene (5 bases). Looked up from germline, CDR1 is SGHTS and CDR2 is YDEGEE. V lost 5 bases and J lost 6, with 15 bases in between. This CDR3 spans 13 amino acids. The CDR3 loop is CASSTGPGFEQYF. The CDR3 DNA sequence: TGTGCCAGCAGTACCGGTCCAGGGTTCGAGCAGTACTTC.

The chain links TRBV9 to TRBJ2-3, with D perhaps matching TRBD2 (5 bases). The CDR3 consists of 13 residues. V was cut by 4 bases and J by 0 bases, with 6 bases left in between. Germline V gene lookup returns CDR1 SGDLS and CDR2 YYNGEE. This CDR3 is CASSLASTDTQYF. The CDR3, as DNA: TGTGCCAGCAGCCTAGCTAGCACAGATACGCAGTATTTT.

As to this clone: Within the sample, other DNA sequences also encode this same CDR3. The chain uses TRBV7-9 and TRBJ2-7; D remains ambiguous. Germline assignment: CDR1 SEHNR and CDR2 FQNEAQ (reference sequence). Trimming stripped 5 bases from V and 1 base from J, with 6 bases between. The CDR3 contains 12 residues. The CDR3 coding sequence is TGTGCCAGCAGCCTCGGATCCTACGAGCAGTACTTC. Amino acid sequence: CASSLGSYEQYF.

The chain has TRBV7-2 and TRBJ2-5; 8 bases align to TRBD1. The CDR3 has 14 residues. CDR1 SGHTA and CDR2 FQGNSA come from the germline V gene. J lost 5 bases, V lost 4 bases, and 6 bases had no gene match. The CDR3 is CASSWQGAEETQYF. Written as DNA, the CDR3 is TGTGCCAGCAGCTGGCAGGGGGCTGAGGAGACCCAGTACTTC.

The rearrangement joins TRBV7-9 to TRBJ1-2; the match to TRBD1 covers 7 bases. The CDR3 sequence is 12 residues long. V lost 2 bases and J lost 6; bases outside the gene matches: 0. The germline gives CDR1 SEHNR, CDR2 FQNEAQ (reference sequence). CDR3 sequence (DNA): TGTGCCAGCAGCTTAACAGGGGATGGCTACACCTTC. Residues: CASSLTGDGYTF.

The gene calls are TRBV18 and TRBJ2-2, with 7 bases that match TRBD1. V shed 3 bases, J shed 7 bases, and the junction held 8 bases outside the gene matches. Germline-derived CDR1 and CDR2 are KGHSH and LQKENI. The CDR3 totals 15 residues. The CDR3, as DNA: TGTGCCAGCTCACCTGGGACAGCAATCCGCGGGGAGCTGTTTTTT. It encodes CASSPGTAIRGELFF.

The rearrangement links TRBV6-5 to TRBJ1-1; 7 positions agree with TRBD1. With 8 bases clipped from V and 7 bases from J, the junction kept 10 bases outside the gene matches. Germline V gives CDR1 MNHEY, CDR2 SVGAGI. This CDR3 contains 13 residues. The CDR3 sequence is CASGNRGLGEAFF. In nucleotides, the CDR3 is TGTGCCAGCGGCAACAGGGGTTTGGGTGAAGCTTTCTTT.

The count of this clone is one. The V call is TRBV11-2, the J call TRBJ2-2; 7 bases are shared with TRBD1. The length of the CDR3 is 18 residues. Germline values: CDR1 SGHAT, CDR2 FQNNGV. V dropped 0 bases and J dropped 4; count of bases not matched to a gene: 11. DNA for the CDR3: TGTGCCAGCAGCTTAGATTGGGGGCTAGGGGGCCTCACCGGGGAGCTGTTTTTT. This translates into CASSLDWGLGGLTGELFF.

CDR3 amino acids: CASSWGSGRSYEQYF. The CDR3 bases are TGTGCCAGCAGTTGGGGCAGCGGGAGATCTTACGAGCAGTACTTC. The V gene is TRBV28, the J gene TRBJ2-7; 8 positions match TRBD2. V lost 4 bases to trimming and J lost 4 bases; unmatched junction nucleotides: 9. The V gene's germline CDR1 is MDHEN and CDR2 SYDVKM. The CDR3 spans 15 residues.

J is TRBJ2-4 and V is TRBV9, with 11 bases that match TRBD2. Per germline, CDR1 SGDLS and CDR2 YYNGEE. The CDR3 extends over 16 amino acids. Trimming at V came to 3 bases and at J to 3 bases, leaving 5 bases not matched to a gene. This CDR3 is CASSGRLAGFKNIQYF. The CDR3 nucleotides read TGTGCCAGCAGCGGGAGACTAGCGGGGTTCAAAAACATTCAGTACTTC.

This chain uses TRBV27 with TRBJ2-1; D unresolved. The CDR3 runs 11 residues. Germline loops: CDR1 MNHEY, CDR2 SMNVEV (reference sequence). Trimming pared 4 bases from V and 9 bases from J, leaving 7 bases between. The DNA of the CDR3 is TGTGCCAGCAGTTCTGGTGCTGAGCAGTTCTTC. It codes for CASSSGAEQFF.